The present T cell receptor (beta chain) was sequenced within a study of T-cell memory formation after mild COVID-19. Study-wide points: Clones contracting day 15 to 85 were balanced CD4/CD8; later expanders leaned CD4+. Proof of SARS-CoV-2 specificity was absent for the second-wave clones that crested on day 37. That cross-reactive memory joined was suggested by some responding clones appearing in pre-infection memory.

The CDR3 is made up of 13 amino acids. Germline lookup yields CDR1 SGHNT and CDR2 YYREEE (reference sequence). J lost 2 bases, V lost 9 bases, and 7 bases had no gene match. A word on this clonotype: Its antigen is as yet unknown.

MiXCR, run by TCRdb on the 5' RACE reads, gives a single entry per CDR3 protein. The sample consists of around 340,000 distinct CDR3 sequences, 15% of them appearing once. The TCR originated in a man between 18 and 35 years old who had mild COVID-19 (a few samples of this study predate the infection). Cell type and time point are not known. The rearrangement joins TRBV5-4 to TRBJ1-2; 7 bases agree with TRBD1. Sequenced sample: PBMCs or a T cell subset sorted from them (not recorded which). CDR3 DNA sequence: TGTGCCACCACCGGGACAGACAACTATGGCTACACCTTC. Translation: CATTGTDNYGYTF.